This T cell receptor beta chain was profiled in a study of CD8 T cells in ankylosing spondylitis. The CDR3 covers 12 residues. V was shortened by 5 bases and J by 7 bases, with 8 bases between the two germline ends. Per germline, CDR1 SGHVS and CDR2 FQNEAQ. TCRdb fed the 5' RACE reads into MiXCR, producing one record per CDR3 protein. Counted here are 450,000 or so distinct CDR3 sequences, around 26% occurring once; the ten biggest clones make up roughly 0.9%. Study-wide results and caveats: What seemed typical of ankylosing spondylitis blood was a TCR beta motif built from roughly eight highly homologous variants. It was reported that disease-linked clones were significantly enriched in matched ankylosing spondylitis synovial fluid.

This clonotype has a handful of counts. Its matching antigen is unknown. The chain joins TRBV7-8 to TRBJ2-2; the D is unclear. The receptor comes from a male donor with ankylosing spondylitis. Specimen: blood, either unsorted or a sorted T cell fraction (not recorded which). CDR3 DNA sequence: TGTGCCAGCAGCCGGCCAAGCGGGGAGCTGTTTTTT. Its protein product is CASSRPSGELFF.